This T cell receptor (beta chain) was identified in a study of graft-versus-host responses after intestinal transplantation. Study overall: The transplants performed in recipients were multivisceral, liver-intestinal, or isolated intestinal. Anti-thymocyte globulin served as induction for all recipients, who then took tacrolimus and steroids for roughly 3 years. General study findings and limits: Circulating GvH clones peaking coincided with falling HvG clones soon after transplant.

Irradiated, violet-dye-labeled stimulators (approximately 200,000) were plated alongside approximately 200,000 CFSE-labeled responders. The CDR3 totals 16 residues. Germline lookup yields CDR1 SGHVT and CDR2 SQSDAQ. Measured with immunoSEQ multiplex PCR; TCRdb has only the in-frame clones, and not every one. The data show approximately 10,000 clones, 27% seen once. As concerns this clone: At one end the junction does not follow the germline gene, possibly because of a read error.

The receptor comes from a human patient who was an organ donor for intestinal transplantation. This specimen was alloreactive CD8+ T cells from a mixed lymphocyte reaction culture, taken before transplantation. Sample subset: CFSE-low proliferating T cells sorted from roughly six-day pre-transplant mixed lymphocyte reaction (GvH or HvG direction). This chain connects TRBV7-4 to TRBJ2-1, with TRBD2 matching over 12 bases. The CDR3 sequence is CASVVRTSGTYNEQFF. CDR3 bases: TGTGCCAGCGTAGTAAGGACTAGCGGGACCTACAATGAACAGTTCTTC.